Below, 3 T cell receptor beta chains from the same sample are listed, as sequenced in a study of control samples from healthy donors and cancer patients. The assay was immunoSEQ multiplex PCR, and TCRdb's table has in-frame clones only and misses some. Among some 97,000 clones listed, less than 90% were seen once. Sequences were obtained from blood. Receptors were obtained from a woman aged 45 to 65 in good health.

V and J are TRBV19 and TRBJ2-1; the match to TRBD2 covers 11 bases. Per the germline V gene, CDR1 is LNHDA and CDR2 is SQIVND (reference sequence). The CDR3 covers 19 residues. The trim removed 5 bases at V and 12 bases at J, leaving 24 bases unmatched. CDR3 sequence: CASSQLAGGPLLGGRGQFF. The CDR3 region has the DNA TGTGCCAGTAGTCAATTAGCGGGGGGGCCCCTGCTTGGCGGTCGGGGGCAGTTCTTC.

This clone was counted a few times. The rearrangement links TRBV7-9 to TRBJ2-5; no definite D call. The germline gives CDR1 SEHNR, CDR2 FQNEAQ (reference sequence). Trimming left V 5 bases short and J 2 bases short, with 9 bases between. This CDR3 comprises 13 residues. Written as DNA, the CDR3 is TGTGCCAGCAGCCCTCAACAACAAGAGACCCAGTACTTC. Translated, it gives CASSPQQQETQYF.

On this clone: At the DNA level, this CDR3 is encoded by other sequences in the same sample as well. V usage is TRBV11-3 and J usage is TRBJ2-6; D remains unclear. V lost 4 bases and J 1 base, leaving 5 bases between the germline ends. Germline CDR1 and CDR2: SGHNT and YENEEA. The CDR3 has 14 amino acids. CDR3 sequence: CASSSGSGANVLTF. The CDR3 bases are TGTGCCAGCAGCTCCGGGTCTGGGGCCAACGTCCTGACTTTC.